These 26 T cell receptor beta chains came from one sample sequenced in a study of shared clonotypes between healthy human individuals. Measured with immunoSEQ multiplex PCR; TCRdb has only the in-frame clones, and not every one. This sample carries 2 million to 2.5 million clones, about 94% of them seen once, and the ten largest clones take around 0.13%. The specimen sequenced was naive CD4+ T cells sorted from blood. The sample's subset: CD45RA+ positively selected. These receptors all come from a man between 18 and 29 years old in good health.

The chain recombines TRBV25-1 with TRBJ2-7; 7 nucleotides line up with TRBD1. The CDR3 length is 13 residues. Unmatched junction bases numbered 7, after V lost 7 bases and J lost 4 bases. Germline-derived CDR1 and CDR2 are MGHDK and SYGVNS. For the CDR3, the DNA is TGTGCCAGCACCGTGACAGGGAGATACGAGCAGTACTTC. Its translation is CASTVTGRYEQYF.

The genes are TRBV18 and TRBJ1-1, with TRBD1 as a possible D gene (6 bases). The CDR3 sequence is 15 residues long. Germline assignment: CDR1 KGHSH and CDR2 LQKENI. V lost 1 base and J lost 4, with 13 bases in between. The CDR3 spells CASSPLAGVVTEAFF. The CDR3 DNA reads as TGTGCCAGCTCACCACTCGCAGGGGTGGTCACTGAAGCTTTCTTT.

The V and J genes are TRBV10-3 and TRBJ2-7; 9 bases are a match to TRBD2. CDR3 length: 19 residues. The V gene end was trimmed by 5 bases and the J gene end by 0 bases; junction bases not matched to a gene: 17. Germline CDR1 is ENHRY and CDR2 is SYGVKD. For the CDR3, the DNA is TGTGCCATCAGTTCCTCCAGTGGGGTAGCGGGAGTGCTCTCCTACGAGCAGTACTTC. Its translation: CAISSSSGVAGVLSYEQYF.

The CDR3 DNA sequence: TGTGCCAGCAGCGGGTTATACAGGAATGAGCAGTTCTTC. As protein: CASSGLYRNEQFF. This rearrangement joins TRBV7-9 to TRBJ2-1; TRBD1 might be the D (5 bases). CDR1 and CDR2 (germline): SEHNR, FQNEAQ (reference sequence). This CDR3 contains 13 residues. V shed 5 bases and J shed 7 bases, with 12 bases lying between them.

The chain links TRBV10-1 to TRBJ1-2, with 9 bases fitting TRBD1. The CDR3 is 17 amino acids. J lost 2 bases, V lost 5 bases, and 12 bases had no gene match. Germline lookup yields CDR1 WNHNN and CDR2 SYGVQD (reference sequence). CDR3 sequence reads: CASSLQGASAPNYGYTF. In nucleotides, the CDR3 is TGCGCCAGCAGTCTACAGGGGGCGTCCGCCCCAAACTATGGCTACACCTTC.

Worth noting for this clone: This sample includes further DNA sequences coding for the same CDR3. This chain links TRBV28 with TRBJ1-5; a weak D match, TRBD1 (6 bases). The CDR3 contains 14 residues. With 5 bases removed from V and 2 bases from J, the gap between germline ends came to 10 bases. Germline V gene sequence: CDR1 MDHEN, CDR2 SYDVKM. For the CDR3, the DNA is TGTGCCAGCAGTAGTAGGGGGGGCAATCAGCCCCAGCATTTT. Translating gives CASSSRGGNQPQHF.

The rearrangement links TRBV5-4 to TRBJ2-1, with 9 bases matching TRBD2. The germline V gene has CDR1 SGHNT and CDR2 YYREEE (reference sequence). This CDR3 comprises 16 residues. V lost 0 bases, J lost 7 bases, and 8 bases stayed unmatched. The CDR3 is CASSLVGGRAWNEQFF. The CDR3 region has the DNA TGTGCCAGCAGCTTGGTGGGCGGGAGGGCCTGGAATGAGCAGTTCTTC. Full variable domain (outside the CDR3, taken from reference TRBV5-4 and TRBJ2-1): ETGVTQSPTHLIKTRGQQVTLRCSSQSGHNTVSWYQQALGQGPQFIFQYYREEENGRGNFPPRFSGLQFPNYSSELNVNALELDDSALYLCASSLVGGRAWNEQFFGPGTRLTVL.

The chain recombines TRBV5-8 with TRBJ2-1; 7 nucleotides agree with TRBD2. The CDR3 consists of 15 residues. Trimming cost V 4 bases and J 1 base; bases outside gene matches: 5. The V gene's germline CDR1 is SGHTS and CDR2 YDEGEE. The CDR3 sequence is CASSPGRPSYNEQFF. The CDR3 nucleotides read TGTGCCAGCAGCCCCGGGAGGCCTTCCTACAATGAGCAGTTCTTC.

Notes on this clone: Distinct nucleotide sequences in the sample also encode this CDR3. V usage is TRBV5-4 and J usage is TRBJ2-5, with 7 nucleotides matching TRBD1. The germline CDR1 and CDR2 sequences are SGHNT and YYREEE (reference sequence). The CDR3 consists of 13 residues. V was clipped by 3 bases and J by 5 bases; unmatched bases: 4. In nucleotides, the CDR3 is TGTGCCAGCAGCTCGACAGGGCGGGAGACCCAGTACTTC. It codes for CASSSTGRETQYF.

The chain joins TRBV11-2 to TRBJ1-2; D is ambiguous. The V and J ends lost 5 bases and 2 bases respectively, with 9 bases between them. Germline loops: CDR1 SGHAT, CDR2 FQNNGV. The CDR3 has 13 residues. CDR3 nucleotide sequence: TGTGCCAGCAGCCAACACGGAAACTATGGCTACACCTTC. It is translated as CASSQHGNYGYTF.

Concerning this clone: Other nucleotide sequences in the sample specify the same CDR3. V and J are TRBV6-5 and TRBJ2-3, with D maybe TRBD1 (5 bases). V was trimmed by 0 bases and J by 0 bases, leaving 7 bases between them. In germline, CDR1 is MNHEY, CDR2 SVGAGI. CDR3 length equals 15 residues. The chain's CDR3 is CASSYSGPSTDTQYF. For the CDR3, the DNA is TGTGCCAGCAGTTACTCGGGGCCTAGCACAGATACGCAGTATTTT.

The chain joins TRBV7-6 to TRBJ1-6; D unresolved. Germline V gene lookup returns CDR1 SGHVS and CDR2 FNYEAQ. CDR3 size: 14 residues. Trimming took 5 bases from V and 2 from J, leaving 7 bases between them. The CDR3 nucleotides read TGTGCCAGCAGCCTGAAAACCTATAATTCACCCCTCCACTTT. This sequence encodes CASSLKTYNSPLHF.

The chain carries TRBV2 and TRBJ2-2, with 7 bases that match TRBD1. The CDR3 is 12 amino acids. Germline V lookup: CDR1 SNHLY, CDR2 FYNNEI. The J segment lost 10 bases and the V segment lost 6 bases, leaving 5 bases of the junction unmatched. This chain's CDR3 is CASRQGYEELFF. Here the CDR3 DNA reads TGTGCCAGCAGACAGGGGTATGAGGAGCTGTTTTTT.

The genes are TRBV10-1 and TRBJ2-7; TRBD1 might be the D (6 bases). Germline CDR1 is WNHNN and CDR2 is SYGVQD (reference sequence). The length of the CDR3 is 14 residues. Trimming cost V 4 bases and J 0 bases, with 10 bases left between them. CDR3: CASSATGSSYEQYF. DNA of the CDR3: TGCGCCAGCAGTGCGACAGGAAGCTCCTACGAGCAGTACTTC.

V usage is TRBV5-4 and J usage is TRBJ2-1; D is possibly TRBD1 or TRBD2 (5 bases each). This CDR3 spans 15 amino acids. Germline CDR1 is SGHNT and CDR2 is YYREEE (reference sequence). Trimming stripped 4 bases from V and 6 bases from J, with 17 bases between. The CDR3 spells CASSPQGRVPNEQFF. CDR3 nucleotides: TGTGCCAGCAGCCCCCAGGGACGGGTACCCAATGAGCAGTTCTTC.

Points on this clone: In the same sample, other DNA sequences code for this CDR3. The CDR3 sequence is CSARVSYEQYF. The DNA for the CDR3 is TGCAGTGCTAGGGTTTCCTACGAGCAGTACTTC. The chain has TRBV20-1 and TRBJ2-7; D not certain. Germline-derived CDR1 and CDR2 are DFQATT and SNEGSKA (reference sequence). Trimming took off 3 bases at V and 1 base at J, with 4 bases between the two ends. The length of the CDR3 is 11 residues.

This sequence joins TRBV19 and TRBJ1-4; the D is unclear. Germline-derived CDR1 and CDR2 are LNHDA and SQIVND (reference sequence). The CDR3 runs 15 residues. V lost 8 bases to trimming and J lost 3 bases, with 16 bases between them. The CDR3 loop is CASSYQTVPNEKLFF. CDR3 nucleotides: TGTGCCAGTTCGTACCAGACTGTCCCTAATGAAAAACTGTTTTTT.

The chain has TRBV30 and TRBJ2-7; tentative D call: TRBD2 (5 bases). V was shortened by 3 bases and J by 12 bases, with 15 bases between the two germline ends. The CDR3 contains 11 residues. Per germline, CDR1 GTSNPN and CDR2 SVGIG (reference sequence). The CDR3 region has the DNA TGTGCCTGGAGCCGAAGCGGCCCAGTGTACTTC. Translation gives CAWSRSGPVYF.

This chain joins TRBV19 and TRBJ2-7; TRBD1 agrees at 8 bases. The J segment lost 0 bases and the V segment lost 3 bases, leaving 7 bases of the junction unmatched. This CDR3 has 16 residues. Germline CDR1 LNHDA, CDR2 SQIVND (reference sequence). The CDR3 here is CASSMGWTGYSYEQYF. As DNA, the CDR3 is TGTGCCAGTAGTATGGGCTGGACAGGGTACTCCTACGAGCAGTACTTC.

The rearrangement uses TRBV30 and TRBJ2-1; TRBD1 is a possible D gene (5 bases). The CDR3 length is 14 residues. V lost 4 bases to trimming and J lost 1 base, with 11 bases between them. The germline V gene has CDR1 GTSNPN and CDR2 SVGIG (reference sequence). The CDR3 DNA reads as TGTGCCTGGACCGATAGGGGTTCCTACAATGAGCAGTTCTTC. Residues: CAWTDRGSYNEQFF.

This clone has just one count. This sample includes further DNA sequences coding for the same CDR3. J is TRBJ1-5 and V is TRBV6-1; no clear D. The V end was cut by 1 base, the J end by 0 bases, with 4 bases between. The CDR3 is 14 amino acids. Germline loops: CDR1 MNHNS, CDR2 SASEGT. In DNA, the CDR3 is TGTGCCAGCAGTGAAGGTAATAGCAATCAGCCCCAGCATTTT. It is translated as CASSEGNSNQPQHF.

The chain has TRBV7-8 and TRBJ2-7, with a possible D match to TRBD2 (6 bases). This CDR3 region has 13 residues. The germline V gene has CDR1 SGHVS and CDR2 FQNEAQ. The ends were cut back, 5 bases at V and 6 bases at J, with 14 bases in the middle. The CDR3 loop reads CASSPSRRGEQYF. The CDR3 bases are TGTGCCAGCAGCCCGTCCCGGAGGGGCGAGCAGTACTTC. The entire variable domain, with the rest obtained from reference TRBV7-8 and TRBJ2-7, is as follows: GAGVSQSPRYKVAKRGQDVALRCDPISGHVSLFWYQQALGQGPEFLTYFQNEAQLDKSGLPSDRFFAERPEGSVSTLKIQRTQQEDSAVYLCASSPSRRGEQYFGPGTRLTVT.

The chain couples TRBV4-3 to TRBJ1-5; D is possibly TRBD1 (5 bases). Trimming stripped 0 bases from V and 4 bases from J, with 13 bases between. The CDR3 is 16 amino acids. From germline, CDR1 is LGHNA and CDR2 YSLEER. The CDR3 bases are TGCGCCAGCAGCCAAGACCCCCCGGGGGGTAATCAGCCCCAGCATTTT. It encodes CASSQDPPGGNQPQHF.

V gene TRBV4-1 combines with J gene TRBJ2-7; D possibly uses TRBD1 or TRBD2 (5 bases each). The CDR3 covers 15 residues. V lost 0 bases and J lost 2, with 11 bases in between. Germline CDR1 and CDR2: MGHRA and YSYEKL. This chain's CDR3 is CASSQDRGGPYEQYF. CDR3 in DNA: TGCGCCAGCAGCCAAGATCGGGGCGGACCCTACGAGCAGTACTTC.

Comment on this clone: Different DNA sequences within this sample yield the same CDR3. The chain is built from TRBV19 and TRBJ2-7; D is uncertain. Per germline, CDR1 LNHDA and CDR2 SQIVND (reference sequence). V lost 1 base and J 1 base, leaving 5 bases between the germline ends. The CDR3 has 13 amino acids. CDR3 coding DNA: TGTGCCAGTAGTATAGTCCCGTCCTACGAGCAGTACTTC. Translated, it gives CASSIVPSYEQYF.

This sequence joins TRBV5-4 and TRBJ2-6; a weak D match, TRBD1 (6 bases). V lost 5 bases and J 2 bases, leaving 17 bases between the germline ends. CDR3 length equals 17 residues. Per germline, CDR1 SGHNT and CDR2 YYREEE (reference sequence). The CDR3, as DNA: TGTGCCAGCAGTAAAAGGGCCGAGGGGGCTGGGGCCAACGTCCTGACTTTC. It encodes CASSKRAEGAGANVLTF.